This TCR beta chain emerged from a study of cytomegalovirus exposure and HLA in healthy donors (dated by TCRdb to about 2017). Concerning the study at large: According to a later analysis, the 120 or so validation repertoires were produced on the same platform as the 666 repertoires of the first cohort. The study aimed to test whether signatures of past pathogen exposure could be identified by cataloging public T cell receptors. A separate validation cohort of about 110 different subjects was used in addition to the approximately 670-subject first cohort. High-throughput TCR immunosequencing, statistical association of individual TCRs with disease status, and machine learning were combined to predict cytomegalovirus infection status.

Separate from the approximately 670-subject first cohort, the validation cohort of some 130 subjects was the group to which the donors belonged. From cysteine to phenylalanine, the CDR3 is 13 amino acids long. Just the 39-base CDR3 DNA is kept, in frame starting at base 1. At the junction V is shortened by 4 bases and J by 1 base, with 7 bases in between. According to the germline V gene, CDR1 reads SGHDN and CDR2 reads FVKESK. Beyond this particular receptor, the publication reports: All 120 or so repertoires were used to score co-occurrence in the validation cohort in a later analysis, because that analysis had no HLA typing for the cohort. While some public TCRs were present in many individuals, most TCR sequences turned up only very rarely across donors. According to the authors, the approach could potentially be generalized to other disease states and immunological phenotypes. The classifier was reported to diagnose cytomegalovirus status with high specificity and sensitivity in both the original and validation cohorts. Subsequent analysis determined that TCRs grouped into clusters in the first cohort also showed a tendency toward co-occurrence across the 90 to 150 validation repertoires, and approximately 94% of cluster scores exceeded 0. The study listed approximately 160 TCR beta chains as associated with cytomegalovirus. A few of the identified cytomegalovirus-associated TCR beta chains were confirmed in vitro to be specific for cytomegalovirus antigens.

Library method: the immunoSEQ multiplex PCR assay. Per the source publication's procedure: A statistical classification framework was built for diagnosing cytomegalovirus status from the catalog of TCR beta chain sequences. TCRdb holds this immuneACCESS table with in-frame rearrangements only. Some clones are missing; in checked studies, unresolved V genes explain under half, and the rest has no known cause. The D gene and trimming were derived from the DNA, and the V and J assignments and clone size from that table. This sample holds roughly 150,000 clones; roughly 91% were observed only once. The ten largest make up 10% of the sample. Worth noting for this clone: Its antigen is not yet known. No qualities accompany the bases; no much larger clone lies one base away.

The source is a woman aged 18-35 years in good health and CMV-seropositive. The sequence links TRBV14 to TRBJ1-1; the D gene identity is not certain. Sequencing used PBMCs. This receptor carries the CDR3 CASSLTWNTEAFF. The DNA sequence is TGTGCCAGCAGCCTGACATGGAACACTGAAGCTTTCTTT.